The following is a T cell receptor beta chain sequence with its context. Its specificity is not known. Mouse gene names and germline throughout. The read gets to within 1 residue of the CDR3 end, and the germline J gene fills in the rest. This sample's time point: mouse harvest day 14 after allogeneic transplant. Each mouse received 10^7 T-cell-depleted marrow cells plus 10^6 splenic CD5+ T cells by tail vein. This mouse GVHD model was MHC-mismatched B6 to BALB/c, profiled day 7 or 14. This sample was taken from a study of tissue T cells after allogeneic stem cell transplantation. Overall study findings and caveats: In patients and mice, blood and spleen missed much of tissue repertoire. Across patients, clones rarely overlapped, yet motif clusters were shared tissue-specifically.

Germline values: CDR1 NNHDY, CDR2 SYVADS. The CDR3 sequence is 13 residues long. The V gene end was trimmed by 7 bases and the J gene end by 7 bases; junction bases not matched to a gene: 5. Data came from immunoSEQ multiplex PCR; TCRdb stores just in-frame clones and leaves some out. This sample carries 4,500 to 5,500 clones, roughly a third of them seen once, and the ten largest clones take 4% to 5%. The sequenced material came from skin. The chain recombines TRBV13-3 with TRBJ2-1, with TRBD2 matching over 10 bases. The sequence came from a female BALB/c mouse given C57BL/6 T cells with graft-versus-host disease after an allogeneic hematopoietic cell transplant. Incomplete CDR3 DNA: TGTGCCAGCCCCTACTGGGGGGGAGCTGAGCAGTTC. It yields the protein CASPYWGGAEQF. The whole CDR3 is CASPYWGGAEQFF.